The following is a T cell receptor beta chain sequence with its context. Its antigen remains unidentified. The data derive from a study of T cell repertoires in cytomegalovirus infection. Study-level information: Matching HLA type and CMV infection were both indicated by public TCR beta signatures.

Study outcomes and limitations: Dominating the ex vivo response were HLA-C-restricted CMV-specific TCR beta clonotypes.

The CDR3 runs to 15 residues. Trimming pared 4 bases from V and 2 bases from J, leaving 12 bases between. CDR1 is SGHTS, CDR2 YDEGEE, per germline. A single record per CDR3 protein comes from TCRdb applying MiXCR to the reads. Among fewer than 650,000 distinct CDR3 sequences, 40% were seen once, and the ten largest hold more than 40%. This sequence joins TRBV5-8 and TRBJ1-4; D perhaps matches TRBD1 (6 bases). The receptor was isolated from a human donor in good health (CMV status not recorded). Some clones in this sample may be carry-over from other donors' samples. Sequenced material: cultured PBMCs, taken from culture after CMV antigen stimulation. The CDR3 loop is CASSLYRVTNEKLFF. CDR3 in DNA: TGTGCCAGCAGCCTATACAGGGTCACTAATGAAAAACTGTTTTTT.